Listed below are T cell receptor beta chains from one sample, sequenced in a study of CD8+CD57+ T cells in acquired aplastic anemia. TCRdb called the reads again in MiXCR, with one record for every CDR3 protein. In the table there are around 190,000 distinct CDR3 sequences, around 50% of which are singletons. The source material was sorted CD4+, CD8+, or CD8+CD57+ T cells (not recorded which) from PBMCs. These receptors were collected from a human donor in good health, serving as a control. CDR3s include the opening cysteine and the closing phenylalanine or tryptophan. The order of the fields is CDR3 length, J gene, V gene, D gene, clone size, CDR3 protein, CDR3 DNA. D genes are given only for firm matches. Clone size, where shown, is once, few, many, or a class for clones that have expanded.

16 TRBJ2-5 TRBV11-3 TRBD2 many CASSLGGSGGPETQYF TGTGCCAGCAGCTTAGGGGGTAGCGGGGGGCCGGAGACCCAGTACTTC
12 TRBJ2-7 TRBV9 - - CASGATGGEQYF TGTGCCAGCGGCGCCACTGGTGGTGAGCAGTACTTC
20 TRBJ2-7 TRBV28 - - CASSFGGFGRWTGPNIRQYF TGTGCCAGCAGTTTCGGGGGTTTTGGGAGGTGGACGGGACCGAATATACGGCAGTACTTC
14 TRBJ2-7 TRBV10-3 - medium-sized CAINHSAGGGGQYF TGTGCCATCAACCACTCGGCAGGAGGAGGAGGGCAGTACTTC
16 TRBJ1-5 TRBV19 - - CASSKVTPFGNQPQHF TGTGCCAGTAGTAAGGTGACACCCTTTGGCAATCAGCCCCAGCATTTT
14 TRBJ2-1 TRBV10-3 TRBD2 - CAISPLGGYNEQFF TGTGCCATCAGCCCGCTGGGGGGGTACAATGAGCAGTTCTTC
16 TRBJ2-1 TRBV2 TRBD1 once CASSARQGANTGEQFF TGTGCCAGCAGCGCAAGACAGGGTGCGAACACCGGGGAGCAGTTCTTC
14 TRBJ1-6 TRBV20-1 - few CSARVQRKNSPLHF TGCAGTGCTAGAGTCCAAAGAAAAAATTCACCCCTCCACTTT
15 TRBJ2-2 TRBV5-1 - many CASSLEIRHTGELFF TGCGCCAGCAGCTTGGAAATCAGGCACACCGGGGAGCTGTTTTTT
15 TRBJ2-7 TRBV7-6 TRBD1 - CASSLVETGGYEQYF TGTGCCAGCAGCTTAGTAGAGACAGGGGGCTACGAGCAGTACTTC
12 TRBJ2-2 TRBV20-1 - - CSARAVNGELFF TGCAGTGCTAGAGCGGTAAACGGGGAGCTGTTTTTT
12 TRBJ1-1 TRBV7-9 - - CASSSRGVEAFF TGTGCCAGCAGCTCGAGGGGAGTTGAAGCTTTCTTT
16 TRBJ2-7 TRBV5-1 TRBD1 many CASKRDRGLMSYEQYF TGCGCCAGCAAAAGGGACAGGGGTCTTATGTCCTACGAGCAGTACTTC
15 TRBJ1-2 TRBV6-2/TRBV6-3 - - CASSYNWGPDYGYTF TGTGCCAGCAGTTACAATTGGGGCCCGGACTATGGCTACACCTTC
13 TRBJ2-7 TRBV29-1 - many CSVQQGGSYEQYF TGCAGCGTCCAACAGGGGGGGTCCTACGAGCAGTACTTC
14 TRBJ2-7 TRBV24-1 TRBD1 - CATSDPGTGDEQYF TGTGCCACCAGTGACCCCGGGACAGGGGACGAGCAGTACTTC